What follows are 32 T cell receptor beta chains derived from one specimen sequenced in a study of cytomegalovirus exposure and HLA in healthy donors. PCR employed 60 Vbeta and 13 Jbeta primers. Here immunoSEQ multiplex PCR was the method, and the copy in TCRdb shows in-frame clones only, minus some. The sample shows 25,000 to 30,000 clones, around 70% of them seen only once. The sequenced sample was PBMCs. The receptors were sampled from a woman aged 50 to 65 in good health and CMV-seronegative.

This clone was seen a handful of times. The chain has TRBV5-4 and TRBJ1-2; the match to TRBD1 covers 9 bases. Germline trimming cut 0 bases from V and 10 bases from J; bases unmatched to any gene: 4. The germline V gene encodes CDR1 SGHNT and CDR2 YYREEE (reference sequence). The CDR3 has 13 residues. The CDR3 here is CASSLDRGHSYTF. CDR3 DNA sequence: TGTGCCAGCAGCTTGGACAGGGGGCACTCCTACACCTTC.

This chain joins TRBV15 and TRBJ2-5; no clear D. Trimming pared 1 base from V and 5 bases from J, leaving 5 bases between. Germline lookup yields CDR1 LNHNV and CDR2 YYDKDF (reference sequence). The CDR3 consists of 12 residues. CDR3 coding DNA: TGTGCCACCAGCAGAGCTGGCGAGACCCAGTACTTC. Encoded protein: CATSRAGETQYF.

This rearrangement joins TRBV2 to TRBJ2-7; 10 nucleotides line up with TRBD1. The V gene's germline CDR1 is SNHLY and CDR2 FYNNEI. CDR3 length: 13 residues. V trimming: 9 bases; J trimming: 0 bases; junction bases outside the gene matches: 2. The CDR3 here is CARRDRGSYEQYF. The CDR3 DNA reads TGTGCCAGACGGGACAGGGGCTCCTACGAGCAGTACTTC.

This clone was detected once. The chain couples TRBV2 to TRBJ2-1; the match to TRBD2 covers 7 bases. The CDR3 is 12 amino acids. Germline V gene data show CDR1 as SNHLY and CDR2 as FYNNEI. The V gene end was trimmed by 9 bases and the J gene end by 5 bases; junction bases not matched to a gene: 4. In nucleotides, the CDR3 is TGTGCCAGGACCGGGACTAACAATGAGCAGTTCTTC. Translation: CARTGTNNEQFF.

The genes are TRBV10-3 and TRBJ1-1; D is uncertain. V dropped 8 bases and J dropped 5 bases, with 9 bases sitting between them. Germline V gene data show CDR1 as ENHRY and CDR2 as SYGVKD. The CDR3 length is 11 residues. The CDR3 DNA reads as TGTGCCATCGTGGGAGGGACTGAAGCTTTCTTT. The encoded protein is CAIVGGTEAFF.

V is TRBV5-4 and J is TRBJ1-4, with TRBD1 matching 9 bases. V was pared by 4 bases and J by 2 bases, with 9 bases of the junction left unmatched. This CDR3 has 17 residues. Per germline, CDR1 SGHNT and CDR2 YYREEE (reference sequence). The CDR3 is CASSPAGTGYTNEKLFF. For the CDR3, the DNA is TGTGCCAGCAGCCCGGCCGGGACAGGGTATACTAATGAAAAACTGTTTTTT.

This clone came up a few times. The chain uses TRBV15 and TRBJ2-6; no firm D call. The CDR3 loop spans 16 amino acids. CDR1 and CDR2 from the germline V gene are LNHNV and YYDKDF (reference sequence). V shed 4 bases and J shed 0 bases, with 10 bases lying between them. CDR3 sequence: CATSNGPSSGANVLTF. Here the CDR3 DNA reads TGTGCCACCAGCAATGGGCCGAGCTCTGGGGCCAACGTCCTGACTTTC.

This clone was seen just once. The CDR3 sequence is CASSLGYDRQETQYF. CDR3 in DNA: TGTGCCAGCAGCCTTGGATATGACAGACAAGAGACCCAGTACTTC. The genes are TRBV5-4 and TRBJ2-5; the D gene is possibly TRBD1 (5 bases). This CDR3 has 15 amino acids. Germline lookup yields CDR1 SGHNT and CDR2 YYREEE (reference sequence). Trimming pared 4 bases from V and 2 bases from J, leaving 15 bases between.

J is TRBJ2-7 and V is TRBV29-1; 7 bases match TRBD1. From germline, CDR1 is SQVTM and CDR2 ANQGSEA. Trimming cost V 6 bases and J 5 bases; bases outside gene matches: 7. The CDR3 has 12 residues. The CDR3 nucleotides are TGCAGCGTGGGGACAGCAGGCAACGAGCAGTACTTC. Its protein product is CSVGTAGNEQYF.

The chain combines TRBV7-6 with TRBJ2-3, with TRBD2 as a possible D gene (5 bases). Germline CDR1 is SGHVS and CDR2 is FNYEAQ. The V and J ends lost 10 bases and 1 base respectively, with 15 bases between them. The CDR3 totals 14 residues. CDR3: CATTFAGGTDTQYF. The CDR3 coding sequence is TGTGCCACTACGTTTGCGGGTGGCACAGATACGCAGTATTTT.

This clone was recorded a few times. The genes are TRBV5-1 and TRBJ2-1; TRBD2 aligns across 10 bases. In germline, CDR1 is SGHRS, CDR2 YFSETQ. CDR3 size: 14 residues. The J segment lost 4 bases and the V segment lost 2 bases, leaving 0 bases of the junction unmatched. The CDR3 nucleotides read TGCGCCAGCAGCTTACTAGCGGGGTACAATGAGCAGTTCTTC. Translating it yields CASSLLAGYNEQFF.

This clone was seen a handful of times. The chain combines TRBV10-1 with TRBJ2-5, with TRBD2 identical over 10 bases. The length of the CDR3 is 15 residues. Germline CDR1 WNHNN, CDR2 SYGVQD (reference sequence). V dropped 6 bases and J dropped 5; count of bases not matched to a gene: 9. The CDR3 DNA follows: TGCGCCAGCAGCGAAAGCGGGAGGGCCTGGGAGACCCAGTACTTC. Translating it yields CASSESGRAWETQYF.

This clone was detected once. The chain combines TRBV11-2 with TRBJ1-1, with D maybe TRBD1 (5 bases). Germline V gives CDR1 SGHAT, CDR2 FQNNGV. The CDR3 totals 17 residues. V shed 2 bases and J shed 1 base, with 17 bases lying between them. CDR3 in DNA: TGTGCCAGCAGCTTACCTAGGCAGGGCCTGGGGAACACTGAAGCTTTCTTT. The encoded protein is CASSLPRQGLGNTEAFF.

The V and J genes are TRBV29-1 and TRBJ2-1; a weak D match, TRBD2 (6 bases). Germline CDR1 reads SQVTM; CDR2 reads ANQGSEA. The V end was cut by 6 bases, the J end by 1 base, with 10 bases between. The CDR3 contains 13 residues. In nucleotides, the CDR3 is TGCAGCGTCTGGACTACGTCCTACAATGAGCAGTTCTTC. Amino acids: CSVWTTSYNEQFF.

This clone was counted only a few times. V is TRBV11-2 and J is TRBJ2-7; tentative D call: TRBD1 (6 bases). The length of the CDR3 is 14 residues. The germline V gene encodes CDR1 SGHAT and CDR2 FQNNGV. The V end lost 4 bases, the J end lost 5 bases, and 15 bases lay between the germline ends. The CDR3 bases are TGTGCCAGCAGCTCCCGACAGGTCGAGAACGAGCAGTACTTC. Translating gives CASSSRQVENEQYF.

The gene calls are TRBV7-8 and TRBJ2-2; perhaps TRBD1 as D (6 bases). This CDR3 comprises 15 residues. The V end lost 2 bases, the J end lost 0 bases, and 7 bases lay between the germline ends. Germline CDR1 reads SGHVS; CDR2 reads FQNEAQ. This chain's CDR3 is CASSLKGANTGELFF. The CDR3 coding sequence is TGTGCCAGCAGCTTAAAGGGGGCGAACACCGGGGAGCTGTTTTTT.

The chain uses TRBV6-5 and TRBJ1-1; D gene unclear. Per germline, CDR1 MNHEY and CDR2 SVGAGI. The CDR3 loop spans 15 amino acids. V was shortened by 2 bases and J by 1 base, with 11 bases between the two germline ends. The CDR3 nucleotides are TGTGCCAGCAGTTACCTCAGGATTTCGAACACTGAAGCTTTCTTT. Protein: CASSYLRISNTEAFF.

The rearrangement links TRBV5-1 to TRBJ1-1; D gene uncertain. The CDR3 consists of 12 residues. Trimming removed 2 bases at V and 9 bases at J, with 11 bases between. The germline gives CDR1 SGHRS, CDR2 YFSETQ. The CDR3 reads CASSFDQRQAFF. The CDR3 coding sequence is TGCGCCAGCAGCTTCGATCAGCGCCAAGCTTTCTTT. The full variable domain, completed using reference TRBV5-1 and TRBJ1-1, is KAGVTQTPRYLIKTRGQQVTLSCSPISGHRSVSWYQQTPGQGLQFLFEYFSETQRNKGNFPGRFSGRQFSNSRSEMNVSTLELGDSALYLCASSFDQRQAFFGQGTRLTVV.

CDR3 bases: TGTGCCATCTCGGGTGGCTCAACAAACACCGGGGAGCTGTTTTTT. Residues: CAISGGSTNTGELFF. The chain is built from TRBV28 and TRBJ2-2; D gene unclear. Trimming left V 10 bases short and J 2 bases short, with 17 bases between. From germline, CDR1 is MDHEN and CDR2 SYDVKM. The CDR3 is made up of 15 amino acids.

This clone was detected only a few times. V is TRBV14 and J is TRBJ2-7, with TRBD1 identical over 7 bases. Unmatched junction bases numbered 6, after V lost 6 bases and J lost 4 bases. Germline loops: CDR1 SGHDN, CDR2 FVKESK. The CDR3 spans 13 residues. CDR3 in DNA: TGTGCCAGCAGTCACCTACAGGGGTACGAGCAGTACTTC. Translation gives CASSHLQGYEQYF.

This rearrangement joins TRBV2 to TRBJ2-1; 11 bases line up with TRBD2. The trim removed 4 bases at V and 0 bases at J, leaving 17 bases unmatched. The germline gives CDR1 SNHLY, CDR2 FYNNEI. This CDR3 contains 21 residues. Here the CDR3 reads CASSGNIGTSGGGSSYNEQFF. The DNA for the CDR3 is TGTGCCAGCAGTGGAAATATTGGGACTAGCGGAGGTGGGAGCTCCTACAATGAGCAGTTCTTC.

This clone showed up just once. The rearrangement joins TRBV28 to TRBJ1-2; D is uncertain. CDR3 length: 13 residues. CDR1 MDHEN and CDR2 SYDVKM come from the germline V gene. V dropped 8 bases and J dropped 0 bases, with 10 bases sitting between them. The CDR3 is CASYTTSNYGYTF. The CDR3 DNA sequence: TGTGCCAGCTATACTACCTCTAACTATGGCTACACCTTC.

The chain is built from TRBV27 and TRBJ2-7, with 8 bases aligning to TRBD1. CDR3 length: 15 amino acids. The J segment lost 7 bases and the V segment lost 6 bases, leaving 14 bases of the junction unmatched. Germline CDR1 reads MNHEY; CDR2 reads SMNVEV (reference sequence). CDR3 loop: CASSPGQGARVEQYF. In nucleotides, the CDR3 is TGTGCCAGCAGCCCGGGGCAGGGGGCGCGCGTTGAGCAGTACTTC.

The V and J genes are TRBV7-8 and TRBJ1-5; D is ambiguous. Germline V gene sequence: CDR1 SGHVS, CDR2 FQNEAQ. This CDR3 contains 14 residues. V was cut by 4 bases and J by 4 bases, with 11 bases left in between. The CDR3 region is CASSSSNGNQPQHF. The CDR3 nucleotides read TGTGCCAGCAGCTCCTCGAACGGGAATCAGCCCCAGCATTTT.

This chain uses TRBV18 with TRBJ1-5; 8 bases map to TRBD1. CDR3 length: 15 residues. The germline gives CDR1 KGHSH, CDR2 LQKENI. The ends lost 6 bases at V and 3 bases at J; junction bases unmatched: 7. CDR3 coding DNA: TGTGCCAGCTCGCCGGGACAGGAGAACAATCAGCCCCAGCATTTT. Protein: CASSPGQENNQPQHF.

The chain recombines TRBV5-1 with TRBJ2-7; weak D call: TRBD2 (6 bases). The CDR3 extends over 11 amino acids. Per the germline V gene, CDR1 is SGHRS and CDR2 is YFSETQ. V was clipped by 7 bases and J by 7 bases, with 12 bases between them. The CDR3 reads CASERAGEQYF. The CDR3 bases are TGCGCCAGCGAGCGGGCAGGGGAGCAGTACTTC. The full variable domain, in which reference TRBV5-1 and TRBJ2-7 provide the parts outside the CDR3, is KAGVTQTPRYLIKTRGQQVTLSCSPISGHRSVSWYQQTPGQGLQFLFEYFSETQRNKGNFPGRFSGRQFSNSRSEMNVSTLELGDSALYLCASERAGEQYFGPGTRLTVT.

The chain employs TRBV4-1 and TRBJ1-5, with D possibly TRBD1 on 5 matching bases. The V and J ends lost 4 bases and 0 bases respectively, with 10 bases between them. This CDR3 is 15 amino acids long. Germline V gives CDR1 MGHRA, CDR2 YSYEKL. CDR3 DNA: TGCGCCAGCAGCCTACAGGTGAATAGCAATCAGCCCCAGCATTTT. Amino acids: CASSLQVNSNQPQHF.

In DNA form, the CDR3 reads TGTGCCAGCAGGTCTCCCGGGACAGGAGCCTACGAGCAGTACTTC. As protein: CASRSPGTGAYEQYF. V is TRBV6-5 and J is TRBJ2-7; 8 bases are shared with TRBD1. J gave up 2 bases and V 6 bases, and 9 bases lay outside the gene matches. The CDR3 consists of 15 residues. The germline V gene encodes CDR1 MNHEY and CDR2 SVGAGI.

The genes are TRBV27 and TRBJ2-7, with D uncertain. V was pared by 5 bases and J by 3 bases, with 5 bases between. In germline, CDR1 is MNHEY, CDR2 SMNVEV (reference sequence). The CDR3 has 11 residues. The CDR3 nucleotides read TGTGCCAGCAGTAATAACTACGAGCAGTACTTC. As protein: CASSNNYEQYF.

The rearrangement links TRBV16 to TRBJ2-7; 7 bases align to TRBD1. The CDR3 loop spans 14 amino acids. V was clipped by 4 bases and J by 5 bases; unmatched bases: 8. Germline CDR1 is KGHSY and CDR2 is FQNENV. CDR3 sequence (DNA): TGTGCCAGCAGCCGCAATGGCAGGGGGAACGAGCAGTACTTC. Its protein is CASSRNGRGNEQYF.

The CDR3 region has the DNA TGTGCCAGCAGTGACTCAACAGGGGCGCATTCACCCCTCCACTTT. This codes for CASSDSTGAHSPLHF. This rearrangement joins TRBV6-4 to TRBJ1-6, with TRBD1 identical over 7 bases. Germline loops: CDR1 MRHNA, CDR2 SNTAGT. The V segment lost 0 bases and the J segment 8 bases; nucleotides outside the gene matches: 4. This CDR3 is built from 15 residues.

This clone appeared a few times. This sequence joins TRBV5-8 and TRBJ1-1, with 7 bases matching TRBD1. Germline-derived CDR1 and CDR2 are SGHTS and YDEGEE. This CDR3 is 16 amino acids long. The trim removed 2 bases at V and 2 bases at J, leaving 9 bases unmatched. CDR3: CASSFEGTDLNTEAFF. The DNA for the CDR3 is TGTGCCAGCAGCTTCGAGGGGACAGACCTAAACACTGAAGCTTTCTTT.